A single sample gave rise to the 13 T cell receptor beta chains below, sequenced in a study of radiation and T cells in renal cell carcinoma. Clones were sequenced by immunoSEQ multiplex PCR, and TCRdb holds only the in-frame ones, with some missing. This table has about 9,000 clones, roughly 60% appearing once. Treatment reported: 15 Gy SBRT to primary tumor, nephrectomy 4 weeks later. Here the sequenced sample was tumor tissue, taken from a patient whose treatment included radiotherapy and nephrectomy. Every receptor here comes from a woman aged 50 to 60 with renal cell carcinoma.

This chain uses TRBV7-2 with TRBJ1-2; 11 positions match TRBD1. V was pared by 3 bases and J by 8 bases, with 5 bases of the junction left unmatched. Germline V gene sequence: CDR1 SGHTA, CDR2 FQGNSA. The CDR3 consists of 14 residues. CDR3 bases: TGTGCCAGCAGCTTCACCGGGACAGGGGGAGGCTACACCTTC. Translated: CASSFTGTGGGYTF.

CDR3 coding DNA: TGTGCCAGCAGCCAAGAATCTAGCGGGAGAATCTACGAGCAGTACTTC. Residues: CASSQESSGRIYEQYF. This sequence joins TRBV4-2 and TRBJ2-7; the match to TRBD2 covers 10 bases. V lost 0 bases, J lost 3 bases, and 5 bases stayed unmatched. The CDR3 loop spans 16 amino acids. Germline assignment: CDR1 LGHNA and CDR2 YNFKEQ.

This chain joins TRBV7-2 and TRBJ2-1; the match to TRBD2 covers 7 bases. Germline-derived CDR1 and CDR2 are SGHTA and FQGNSA. V shed 5 bases, J shed 6 bases, and the junction held 13 bases outside the gene matches. The CDR3 has 16 residues. Written as DNA, the CDR3 is TGTGCCAGCAGCCCTGTCTCGGGAGGAGTTATCAATGAGCAGTTCTTC. This gives the protein CASSPVSGGVINEQFF.

The gene calls are TRBV4-3 and TRBJ2-7, with a weak D call TRBD1 (6 bases). V was pared by 1 base and J by 4 bases, with 11 bases between. Per germline, CDR1 LGHNA and CDR2 YSLEER. The CDR3 is 14 amino acids. The CDR3 DNA reads as TGCGCCAGCAGCCAAGGTACAGGGAAGTACGAGCAGTACTTC. Its translation is CASSQGTGKYEQYF.

This clone was observed once. The chain employs TRBV6-1 and TRBJ2-1; weak D call: TRBD2 (6 bases). Germline values: CDR1 MNHNS, CDR2 SASEGT. The V end lost 4 bases, the J end lost 3 bases, and 10 bases lay between the germline ends. The CDR3 length is 14 residues. The CDR3 DNA sequence: TGTGCCAGCAGTGTTTTTAGCGGCTACAATGAGCAGTTCTTC. Protein: CASSVFSGYNEQFF.

This rearrangement joins TRBV28 to TRBJ1-2; a possible D gene is TRBD1 (6 bases). Trimming cost V 5 bases and J 6 bases, with 22 bases left between them. The CDR3 totals 16 residues. Germline CDR1 is MDHEN and CDR2 is SYDVKM. CDR3 sequence (DNA): TGTGCCAGCAGTCCCCCCCAGTTACAGGGAAGGGATGGCTACACCTTC. Protein product: CASSPPQLQGRDGYTF.

In this sample, this clone is medium-sized. The chain is built from TRBV5-1 and TRBJ2-2, with D perhaps matching TRBD2 (5 bases). Trimming left V 0 bases short and J 1 base short, with 10 bases between. Germline CDR1 is SGHRS and CDR2 is YFSETQ. There are 16 residues in the CDR3. CDR3 loop: CASSLVREGNTGELFF. The CDR3 region has the DNA TGCGCCAGCAGCTTGGTGCGTGAGGGGAACACCGGGGAGCTGTTTTTT.

The chain combines TRBV15 with TRBJ1-1; D uncertain. CDR1 and CDR2 from the germline V gene are LNHNV and YYDKDF (reference sequence). V shed 0 bases and J shed 10 bases, with 12 bases lying between them. The CDR3 is 13 amino acids. CDR3 sequence: CATSRDRTWGAFF. Here the CDR3 DNA reads TGTGCCACCAGCAGAGACAGGACGTGGGGAGCTTTCTTT.

The CDR3 sequence is CASSVAKAGESLSGANVLTF. The CDR3 DNA follows: TGTGCCAGCAGCGTAGCTAAAGCGGGGGAGAGTCTCTCTGGGGCCAACGTCCTGACTTTC. V usage is TRBV9 and J usage is TRBJ2-6; 8 bases are shared with TRBD2. The J segment lost 0 bases and the V segment lost 0 bases, leaving 11 bases of the junction unmatched. The CDR3 is made up of 20 amino acids. Germline CDR1 and CDR2: SGDLS and YYNGEE.

Within the sample, this clone is medium-sized (0.01 to 0.1%). V and J are TRBV6-5 and TRBJ1-2, with 7 bases aligning to TRBD1. Germline V lookup: CDR1 MNHEY, CDR2 SVGAGI. The V gene end was trimmed by 0 bases and the J gene end by 4 bases; junction bases not matched to a gene: 8. The CDR3 runs to 16 residues. CDR3 amino acids: CASSYSTGIGSYGYTF. Here the CDR3 DNA reads TGTGCCAGCAGTTACTCGACAGGGATAGGGTCCTATGGCTACACCTTC.

The rearrangement uses TRBV7-8 and TRBJ2-1; unclear D gene. This CDR3 spans 15 amino acids. V was pared by 4 bases and J by 0 bases, with 10 bases between. Germline V gene lookup returns CDR1 SGHVS and CDR2 FQNEAQ. The CDR3 loop reads CASSSDTRSYNEQFF. CDR3 sequence (DNA): TGTGCCAGCAGCTCCGACACCCGCTCCTACAATGAGCAGTTCTTC.

The chain combines TRBV14 with TRBJ2-1, with D possibly matching TRBD1 (6 bases). Germline assignment: CDR1 SGHDN and CDR2 FVKESK. Trimming stripped 1 base from V and 7 bases from J, with 14 bases between. This CDR3 has 15 residues. The chain's CDR3 is CASSQVGYRVNEQFF. CDR3 DNA sequence: TGTGCCAGCAGCCAAGTCGGGTACAGGGTGAATGAGCAGTTCTTC.

The chain recombines TRBV7-2 with TRBJ2-7; the match to TRBD1 covers 10 bases. The length of the CDR3 is 15 residues. The ends lost 3 bases at V and 4 bases at J; junction bases unmatched: 6. Germline assignment: CDR1 SGHTA and CDR2 FQGNSA. The chain's CDR3 is CASSFDGTGVYEQYF. The CDR3 DNA is TGTGCCAGCAGCTTTGACGGGACAGGGGTTTACGAGCAGTACTTC.